Sequencing of this T cell receptor beta chain was carried out in a study of regulatory T cells in long-lasting Graves disease. Time point meaning: persistent/refractory GD, antithyroid drugs over 5 years with positive TRAb. Following extraction of RNA from PBMCs, that RNA was used to make the TCR library. All patients originated from an endocrinology department located in Xi'an, China. Arm-PCR of CDR3 regions and iRepertoire HTBI primers were used to build TCR beta libraries. TCRdb used MiXCR to reprocess the multiplex PCR reads, holding one entry per CDR3 protein. The table records 400,000 or so distinct CDR3 sequences, about a fifth of them present only once. The CDR3 extends over 15 amino acids. V was trimmed by 5 bases and J by 4 bases, leaving 14 bases between them. Germline lookup yields CDR1 LNHNV and CDR2 YYDKDF (reference sequence).

The sequencing here drew on peripheral blood mononuclear cells (PBMCs), taken when the disease was refractory, from a patient treated with antithyroid drugs. This sequence joins TRBV15 and TRBJ1-4; D is undetermined. The clonotype originates from a female donor with Graves disease. CDR3 sequence (DNA): TGTGCCACCAGCCCAAGCGGAGCCTATAATGAAAAACTGTTTTTT. Translating gives CATSPSGAYNEKLFF.